Following are 32 T cell receptor beta chains from one sample sequenced in a study of blood T cells in healthy people across ages. A second roughly 7 to 12 cycle PCR used barcoded and J-beta primers. From the 5' RACE reads, TCRdb called clonotypes with MiXCR, one entry per CDR3 protein. The sample lists 700,000 to 950,000 distinct CDR3 sequences, roughly 45% occurring once. The sample was blood. The receptor source for this set is a woman aged 55-75 years in good health.

The J gene is TRBJ2-3, the V gene TRBV3-1, with a tentative D call TRBD2 (7 bases). The CDR3 loop spans 16 amino acids. V was shortened by 3 bases and J by 4 bases, with 17 bases between the two germline ends. CDR1 and CDR2 from the germline V gene are LGHDT and YNNKEL (reference sequence). The CDR3, as DNA: TGTGCCAGCAGCCATCCCGTAGGCGGGGGCGCAGATACGCAGTATTTT. Translation: CASSHPVGGGADTQYF.

This clonotype was found a few times. V usage is TRBV5-1 and J usage is TRBJ2-7, with D uncertain. The ends were cut back, 0 bases at V and 3 bases at J, with 10 bases in the middle. There are 14 residues in the CDR3. Germline lookup yields CDR1 SGHRS and CDR2 YFSETQ. The CDR3 nucleotides are TGCGCCAGCAGCTTGGATATTAGTATCTACGAGCAGTACTTC. Its protein product is CASSLDISIYEQYF.

This chain links TRBV10-3 with TRBJ2-3, with TRBD2 identical over 15 bases. J gave up 5 bases and V 6 bases, and 6 bases lay outside the gene matches. This CDR3 has 16 residues. Germline V lookup: CDR1 ENHRY, CDR2 SYGVKD. The chain's CDR3 is CAIRTGLAGGGDTQYF. The CDR3 coding sequence is TGTGCCATCAGGACGGGACTAGCGGGAGGTGGAGATACGCAGTATTTT.

The chain links TRBV25-1 to TRBJ2-7; D may be TRBD1 (6 bases). The ends were cut back, 6 bases at V and 2 bases at J, with 17 bases in the middle. CDR3 length equals 15 residues. CDR1 is MGHDK, CDR2 SYGVNS, per germline. CDR3 protein: CASSLGQKVAYEQYF. CDR3 in DNA: TGTGCCAGCAGCCTCGGACAGAAGGTAGCCTACGAGCAGTACTTC.

V gene TRBV5-6 combines with J gene TRBJ2-3, with TRBD2 as a possible D gene (6 bases). Trimming took off 6 bases at V and 4 bases at J, with 33 bases between the two ends. The germline V gene encodes CDR1 SGHDT and CDR2 YYEEEE. The CDR3 contains 20 residues. For the CDR3, the DNA is TGTGCCAGCAACCCTAAATCTTTCTCGGCGGACTACCGATTTGCAGATACGCAGTATTTT. It encodes CASNPKSFSADYRFADTQYF.

V and J are TRBV11-1 and TRBJ1-1; D unresolved. Trimming shortened V by 5 bases and J by 4 bases, and 11 bases separated the two germline ends. The CDR3 sequence is 13 residues long. CDR1 and CDR2 from the germline V gene are SGHAT and FQDESV (reference sequence). The CDR3 protein is CASSLQEATEAFF. CDR3 in DNA: TGTGCCAGCAGCCTCCAAGAGGCCACTGAAGCTTTCTTT.

This sequence joins TRBV20-1 and TRBJ1-5; unclear D gene. The V end lost 4 bases, the J end lost 0 bases, and 16 bases lay between the germline ends. CDR1 is DFQATT and CDR2 is SNEGSKA in the germline V gene (reference sequence). The CDR3 contains 16 residues. CDR3 bases: TGCAGTGCTACAGCAGGAGGCGGAAATAGCAATCAGCCCCAGCATTTT. This codes for CSATAGGGNSNQPQHF.

This chain links TRBV29-1 with TRBJ2-1, with a weak D call TRBD2 (7 bases). This CDR3 has 14 residues. Germline V lookup: CDR1 SQVTM, CDR2 ANQGSEA. V lost 5 bases and J 12 bases, leaving 23 bases between the germline ends. The CDR3 coding sequence is TGCAGCGTTTCTAGCGGAGGGGGTGCTGATGGGCAGTTCTTC. Translation gives CSVSSGGGADGQFF.

This clonotype appeared a few times. The rearrangement uses TRBV4-1 and TRBJ1-1; TRBD1 is a possible D gene (5 bases). V lost 0 bases to trimming and J lost 6 bases, with 20 bases between them. This CDR3 spans 17 amino acids. Germline CDR1 and CDR2: MGHRA and YSYEKL. The CDR3, as DNA: TGCGCCAGCAGCCAAGATAGGTACAGGTCGCGGAGCTCTGAAGCTTTCTTT. This gives the protein CASSQDRYRSRSSEAFF.

Points on this clonotype: It may be a read error: a sequence one base away is much more abundant. The chain carries TRBV6-1 and TRBJ2-5, with D perhaps matching TRBD1 (6 bases). V lost 7 bases, J lost 11 bases, and 14 bases lay in between. CDR3 length: 11 amino acids. Germline V CDR1 and CDR2: MNHNS, SASEGT. CDR3 residues: CASNRVDEQYF. The CDR3 DNA follows: TGTGCCAGCAACAGGGTCGATGAGCAGTACTTC.

This clonotype was observed many times. The genes are TRBV12-3 or TRBV12-4 and TRBJ2-5, with D unclear. CDR3 size: 11 residues. V shed 6 bases and J shed 4 bases, with 6 bases lying between them. In DNA, the CDR3 is TGTGCCAGCAGCCTGGGAGAGACCCAGTACTTC. Translating it yields CASSLGETQYF.

This sequence joins TRBV20-1 and TRBJ2-1; tentative D call: TRBD2 (6 bases). The V gene lost 3 bases and the J gene lost 4 bases, with 31 bases spanning the gap. There are 20 residues in the CDR3. Germline V gene lookup returns CDR1 DFQATT and CDR2 SNEGSKA (reference sequence). DNA for the CDR3: TGCAGTGCTAGTCACCCGGGAGAGTTCCCCTGGAGGTTGCCGTACAATGAGCAGTTCTTC. Translating it yields CSASHPGEFPWRLPYNEQFF.

This clonotype came up a few times. This chain connects TRBV6-2 or TRBV6-3 to TRBJ2-1; TRBD2 aligns across 13 bases. This CDR3 is 15 amino acids long. V lost 4 bases to trimming and J lost 8 bases; unmatched junction nucleotides: 5. Per germline, CDR1 MNHEY and CDR2 SVGEGT. The CDR3 spells CASSLGLAGRDEQFF. CDR3 in DNA: TGTGCCAGCAGTTTGGGACTAGCGGGGAGGGATGAGCAGTTCTTC.

This clonotype was recorded a few times. The chain couples TRBV12-3 or TRBV12-4 to TRBJ2-7; TRBD2 matches 7 bases. V dropped 6 bases and J dropped 3; count of bases not matched to a gene: 5. The CDR3 has 13 amino acids. The CDR3 DNA is TGTGCCAGCAGCCGCAGCGGGGACTACGAGCAGTACTTC. This codes for CASSRSGDYEQYF.

This chain links TRBV13 with TRBJ2-1, with D possibly matching TRBD2 (6 bases). The CDR3 is made up of 18 amino acids. The V gene lost 5 bases and the J gene lost 1 base, with 21 bases spanning the gap. From germline, CDR1 is PRHDT and CDR2 FYEKMQ (reference sequence). The chain's CDR3 is CASSPLGIAARSYNEQFF. In DNA, the CDR3 is TGTGCCAGCAGCCCCCTCGGGATAGCGGCAAGATCCTACAATGAGCAGTTCTTC.

This chain connects TRBV6-2 or TRBV6-3 to TRBJ2-1; D unresolved. This CDR3 is built from 14 residues. V dropped 7 bases and J dropped 2 bases, with 12 bases sitting between them. The germline CDR1 and CDR2 sequences are MNHEY and SVGEGT. The CDR3 sequence: CASTSGVTYNEQFF. The CDR3 DNA reads as TGTGCCAGCACGAGTGGGGTAACCTACAATGAGCAGTTCTTC.

The CDR3 DNA reads TGCAGTGTGAGGGAAAAGCGGCAAGAGACCCAGTACTTC. Its translation: CSVREKRQETQYF. The chain joins TRBV20-1 to TRBJ2-5, with a weak D call TRBD2 (5 bases). Trimming pared 7 bases from V and 2 bases from J, leaving 14 bases between. The CDR3 runs to 13 residues. Germline lookup yields CDR1 DFQATT and CDR2 SNEGSKA (reference sequence).

This clonotype was seen a handful of times. The chain is built from TRBV6-5 and TRBJ2-1; 9 bases line up with TRBD2. V trimming: 0 bases; J trimming: 9 bases; junction bases outside the gene matches: 15. The CDR3 runs 18 residues. Germline CDR1 is MNHEY and CDR2 is SVGAGI. CDR3 loop: CASSYSSALAGGPGEQFF. As DNA, the CDR3 is TGTGCCAGCAGTTACTCCTCGGCTCTGGCGGGGGGGCCGGGTGAGCAGTTCTTC.

This clonotype appeared a few times. The chain uses TRBV7-3 and TRBJ2-1; D is unresolved. The ends were cut back, 3 bases at V and 4 bases at J, with 13 bases in the middle. CDR3 length equals 15 residues. Germline V gives CDR1 SGHTA, CDR2 FQGTGA. The CDR3 region is CASSLGVSRYNEQFF. CDR3 coding DNA: TGTGCCAGCAGCTTGGGCGTCAGTCGTTACAATGAGCAGTTCTTC.

Only a few counts were recorded for this clonotype. The J gene is TRBJ2-1, the V gene TRBV12-3 or TRBV12-4, with D unresolved. V shed 5 bases and J shed 7 bases, with 12 bases lying between them. The CDR3 consists of 13 residues. Here the CDR3 reads CASSPTAWNEQFF. The CDR3 DNA sequence: TGTGCCAGCAGTCCAACCGCGTGGAATGAGCAGTTCTTC.

CDR3 sequence (DNA): TGTGCCAGCAGTATCGTCCAGGGCGTAGGCGAGACCCAGTACTTC. Protein: CASSIVQGVGETQYF. The chain combines TRBV6-2 or TRBV6-3 with TRBJ2-5; D perhaps matches TRBD1 (5 bases). The CDR3 has 15 residues. With 5 bases removed from V and 5 bases from J, the gap between germline ends came to 18 bases. CDR1 is MNHEY, CDR2 SVGEGT, per germline.

This clonotype appeared a single time. The chain is built from TRBV5-1 and TRBJ1-1; D remains ambiguous. V lost 4 bases and J 7 bases, leaving 14 bases between the germline ends. This CDR3 is built from 13 residues. Germline V gene data show CDR1 as SGHRS and CDR2 as YFSETQ. The CDR3 DNA sequence: TGCGCCAGCAGCCCCGAGGCAGTAAATGAAGCTTTCTTT. It translates to CASSPEAVNEAFF.

V and J are TRBV25-1 and TRBJ2-5; D is tentatively TRBD1 or TRBD2 (5 bases each). V was shortened by 1 base and J by 7 bases, with 31 bases between the two germline ends. CDR1 MGHDK and CDR2 SYGVNS come from the germline V gene. This CDR3 is 20 amino acids long. CDR3: CASSESGIRETAPREGTQYF. Written as DNA, the CDR3 is TGTGCCAGCAGTGAATCGGGGATAAGGGAGACAGCCCCACGGGAAGGGACCCAGTACTTC.

V gene TRBV3-1 combines with J gene TRBJ2-5; 10 bases match TRBD2. The CDR3 extends over 16 amino acids. The J segment lost 11 bases and the V segment lost 6 bases, leaving 18 bases of the junction unmatched. Germline values: CDR1 LGHDT, CDR2 YNNKEL (reference sequence). In DNA form, the CDR3 reads TGTGCCAGCAGTGGGCTAGCGGGGGACTTTTTCAATGAGCAGTACTTC. It is translated as CASSGLAGDFFNEQYF.

This clonotype was seen repeatedly, ten times or more. The rearrangement links TRBV5-1 to TRBJ2-6; D is unclear. The CDR3 loop spans 14 amino acids. The germline gives CDR1 SGHRS, CDR2 YFSETQ. V lost 4 bases to trimming and J lost 3 bases, with 8 bases between them. This CDR3 is CASSTQGGANVLTF. DNA for the CDR3: TGCGCCAGCAGCACCCAAGGTGGGGCCAACGTCCTGACTTTC.

V usage is TRBV12-3 or TRBV12-4 and J usage is TRBJ2-1, with TRBD1 identical over 9 bases. The CDR3 has 16 amino acids. V dropped 1 base and J dropped 12; count of bases not matched to a gene: 13. Here the CDR3 DNA reads TGTGCCAGCAGTTTAGGAGGACAGGGGCGGGTCAGTGTGCAGTTCTTC. It yields the protein CASSLGGQGRVSVQFF.

The table lists this clonotype with a few counts. The chain recombines TRBV12-3 or TRBV12-4 with TRBJ1-5; weak D call: TRBD1 (5 bases). The CDR3 runs to 16 residues. V gave up 5 bases and J gave up 5 bases, with 19 bases separating them. The CDR3 loop reads CASSLNFGARDQPQHF. The CDR3 DNA sequence: TGTGCCAGCAGTCTCAATTTTGGGGCGCGGGATCAGCCCCAGCATTTT.

This clonotype was seen only a few times. The chain carries TRBV20-1 and TRBJ2-1; 7 bases match TRBD1. Germline CDR1 is DFQATT and CDR2 is SNEGSKA (reference sequence). This CDR3 is built from 15 residues. Trimming removed 0 bases from V and 4 bases from J; junction bases left unmatched: 6. DNA for the CDR3: TGCAGTGCTAGAGATCGGAACAGGGGTTACAATGAGCAGTTCTTC. Protein sequence: CSARDRNRGYNEQFF.

The genes are TRBV4-1 and TRBJ1-1; D gene uncertain. The germline CDR1 and CDR2 sequences are MGHRA and YSYEKL. There are 14 residues in the CDR3. Trimming left V 3 bases short and J 4 bases short, with 12 bases between. The CDR3 protein is CASSHPVIGTEAFF. The CDR3 coding sequence is TGCGCCAGCAGCCATCCAGTGATCGGCACTGAAGCTTTCTTT.

This clonotype has more than one count but fewer than ten. This chain uses TRBV12-3 or TRBV12-4 with TRBJ2-2; no firm D call. The CDR3 runs to 16 residues. With 2 bases removed from V and 1 base from J, the gap between germline ends came to 11 bases. This chain's CDR3 is CASSLSGLQNTGELFF. DNA for the CDR3: TGTGCCAGCAGTTTATCCGGGCTACAGAACACCGGGGAGCTGTTTTTT.

Details on this clonotype: Since a much larger clone is just one base distant, this may be a read error. This chain connects TRBV5-6 to TRBJ2-4; tentatively, D is TRBD1 (5 bases). Near its end, the DNA agrees better with TRBJ2-7, so the J call may be wrong. CDR1 and CDR2 (germline): SGHDT, YYEEEE. The CDR3 contains 13 residues. CDR3 bases: TGTGCCAGCGGCTTCACAGGAACCTACGAGCAGTACTTC. Encoded protein: CASGFTGTYEQYF.

Only a few counts were recorded for this clonotype. V usage is TRBV28 and J usage is TRBJ2-7, with 13 bases lining up with TRBD2. Unmatched junction bases numbered 9, after V lost 6 bases and J lost 4 bases. Germline loops: CDR1 MDHEN, CDR2 SYDVKM. The CDR3 length is 16 residues. The CDR3 sequence is CASRLTRTSGSYEQYF. CDR3 coding DNA: TGTGCCAGCAGGCTAACTCGGACTAGCGGGAGTTACGAGCAGTACTTC.